Ten or more counts support the clone carrying this T cell receptor (beta chain). Its antigen is not identified. This record belongs to a study of T cells in Graves' hyperthyroidism and ophthalmopathy. The study, taken as a whole, reports: Researchers found most expanded thyroid clonotypes above 0.001 in blood as well.

Uncontrolled infection, other autoimmune disease, pregnancy or lactation led to exclusion. The study collected blood at first hyperthyroidism diagnosis, before any ophthalmopathy symptoms arose. PBMCs were collected from an approximately 9.5 ml volume of fresh peripheral blood. Amplification yielded TCR beta CDR3 regions, with RNA transcripts as the source. Initially, a first-round RT-PCR of the TCR CDR3 employed the HTBI primer set. In TCRdb, the multiplex PCR reads were re-called with MiXCR into one record per CDR3 protein. The top ten clones hold 25% to 35% of a sample with a few hundred thousand distinct CDR3 sequences, roughly 14% of them seen once. The CDR3 has 15 residues. V was pared by 7 bases and J by 5 bases, with 8 bases of the junction left unmatched. Germline CDR1 MNHNS, CDR2 SASEGT.

V usage is TRBV6-1 and J usage is TRBJ2-5; 12 bases agree with TRBD2. The TCR comes from a woman aged 18-29 years with Graves' hyperthyroidism that later progressed to Graves' ophthalmopathy. The sample comprised blood. CDR3 protein: CASTLAGGPEETQYF. The CDR3 DNA follows: TGTGCCAGCACTCTAGCGGGAGGGCCGGAGGAGACCCAGTACTTC.